What follows are 5 T cell receptor beta chains derived from one specimen sequenced in a study of Ad26.COV2.S vaccination and SARS-CoV-2 variants. Regarding treatment: 19 received Ad26.COV2.S at low or high dose, single or two shots; several received placebo; per-sample allocation not given. The study sampled participants on day 63 after the first vaccine or placebo injection. Sequencing was performed with immunoSEQ multiplex PCR; in TCRdb, only in-frame clones are kept and a portion is missing. The sample shows 350,000 to 500,000 clones, roughly 87% of them seen only once. The sample in question was peripheral blood, obtained in a trial of Ad26.COV2.S vaccine versus placebo. These receptors were obtained from a person between 18 and 65 years old who received the Ad26.COV2.S COVID-19 vaccine or a placebo.

The gene calls are TRBV2 and TRBJ1-2, with D uncertain. Looked up from germline, CDR1 is SNHLY and CDR2 is FYNNEI. V was shortened by 4 bases and J by 2 bases, with 8 bases between the two germline ends. The CDR3 runs 13 residues. The CDR3 reads CASSGGENYGYTF. In DNA form, the CDR3 reads TGTGCCAGCAGTGGAGGAGAAAACTATGGCTACACCTTC.

The chain carries TRBV11-1 and TRBJ1-1; D not certain. The V end was cut by 1 base, the J end by 4 bases, with 7 bases between. The CDR3 is made up of 13 amino acids. Germline CDR1 SGHAT, CDR2 FQDESV (reference sequence). The CDR3 DNA reads as TGTGCCAGCAGCTTAGAGGTGAGCACTGAAGCTTTCTTT. Protein: CASSLEVSTEAFF.

The chain joins TRBV24-1 to TRBJ1-2; maybe TRBD1 (5 bases). The germline CDR1 and CDR2 sequences are KGHDR and SFDVKD. CDR3 size: 14 residues. The germline V and J ends were trimmed by 4 bases and 6 bases, with 14 bases remaining between them. This CDR3 is CATSDRGEEDGYTF. As DNA, the CDR3 is TGTGCCACCAGTGACCGGGGGGAGGAGGATGGCTACACCTTC.

This chain uses TRBV21-1 with TRBJ2-1; whether TRBD2, the table's D call, matches the DNA was not checked. TRBV21-1 is tagged as a pseudogene. This CDR3 has 20 amino acids. This chain's CDR3 is CASTISLAGGPHLPYNEQFF. CDR3 in DNA: TGTGCCAGCACCATATCGTTAGCGGGAGGACCCCACCTACCCTACAATGAGCAGTTCTTC.

In this sample, this clone turned up once. This rearrangement joins TRBV7-8 to TRBJ2-5; TRBD1 matches at 7 bases. Germline CDR1 reads SGHVS; CDR2 reads FQNEAQ. After removal of 2 bases from V and 0 bases from J, the junction contained 3 bases not matched to a gene. The CDR3 contains 15 residues. The CDR3 nucleotides read TGTGCCAGCAGCTTACGGACAGGTGACCAAGAGACCCAGTACTTC. Protein: CASSLRTGDQETQYF.